This T cell receptor (beta chain) is from a study of response to subunit inactivated influenza vaccine. J lost 2 bases, V lost 4 bases, and 6 bases had no gene match. The germline gives CDR1 SGHKS, CDR2 YYEKEE (reference sequence). The CDR3 covers 15 residues. This clonotype has just a few counts. The antigen remains unidentified. Via MiXCR, TCRdb re-called the RT-PCR reads, giving one row per CDR3 protein. The sample shows about 530,000 distinct CDR3 sequences, roughly 12% of them seen only once. Whole-study findings and limits: Authors suggested each seasonal flu vaccination may recruit only limited numbers of new T cells.

This chain links TRBV5-5 with TRBJ2-7, with 10 bases lining up with TRBD2. The sequence was obtained from a man in his fifties or sixties who received an inactivated influenza vaccine. Sample: PBMCs from blood, taken on the day of vaccination. CDR3 sequence: CASSVGLAPPYEQYF. As DNA, the CDR3 is TGTGCCAGCAGCGTGGGACTAGCGCCTCCCTACGAGCAGTACTTC.